The source of this T cell receptor beta chain is a study of blood T cells in healthy people across ages. Broader study findings: When set beside aged donors, long-lived donors presented more naive CD4+ cells and higher diversity.

Per-sample yields of isolated PBMCs were at least 7 million. Total RNA extraction produced at least 5.5 micrograms (per sample) for the study. The authors ran a second PCR of roughly 6 to 12 cycles using a sample-barcoded 5' primer and a J-beta primer mix. CDR3-containing paired-end reads numbered at least 3 million in each sample. From the 5' RACE reads, TCRdb called clonotypes with MiXCR, one entry per CDR3 protein. The data show about 1.6 million distinct CDR3 sequences, with about 35% seen just once and over 9% held by the top ten. This clonotype was counted only a few times. The target antigen is unknown. Germline V gene sequence: CDR1 MNHEY, CDR2 SVGAGI. Between the trimmed V and J ends, which lost 6 bases and 10 bases, there was a span of 22 bases. This CDR3 comprises 15 residues.

The V and J genes are TRBV6-5 and TRBJ2-1, with D tentatively TRBD2 (5 bases). Sequencing input: blood. The sequence derives from a woman in her 30s in good health. CDR3 sequence reads: CASRLTKYSPGEQFF. Here the CDR3 DNA reads TGTGCCAGCAGGCTGACAAAGTACTCCCCGGGGGAGCAGTTCTTC.